The 2 T cell receptor beta chains given below trace back to one sample, sequenced in a study of T-cell memory formation after mild COVID-19. Via MiXCR, TCRdb re-called the 5' RACE reads, giving one row per CDR3 protein. The sample lists 250,000 or so distinct CDR3 sequences, roughly 18% seen once, with under 25% in the top ten. Sequenced: PBMCs or a T cell subset sorted from them (not recorded which). The receptors stem from a man between 18 and 35 years old who had mild COVID-19 (a few samples of this study predate the infection). Cell type and time point are not known.

V gene TRBV11-2 combines with J gene TRBJ1-2, with a possible D match to TRBD1 (5 bases). Trimming took 4 bases from V and 2 from J, leaving 14 bases between them. Looked up from germline, CDR1 is SGHAT and CDR2 is FQNNGV. The CDR3 has 15 amino acids. Here the CDR3 reads CASSSFRRDNYGYTF. In DNA, the CDR3 is TGTGCCAGCAGCTCCTTTCGGAGGGACAACTATGGCTACACCTTC.

This chain links TRBV7-8 with TRBJ2-7; TRBD1 matches at 9 bases. Trimming cost V 1 base and J 6 bases; bases outside gene matches: 7. Per germline, CDR1 SGHVS and CDR2 FQNEAQ. This CDR3 comprises 15 residues. For the CDR3, the DNA is TGTGCCAGCAGCTTAGGACGGGACAGGGTGGTCGAGCAGTACTTC. Its translation is CASSLGRDRVVEQYF.